The TCR beta chain described here comes from a study of T cell repertoires in cytomegalovirus infection. The wider study: Used in the study were CMV epitopes, some recently identified and HLA-C-restricted, others well-studied and HLA-B-restricted. CMV infection together with matching HLA type was indicated by public TCR beta signatures. Regarding the study as a whole: Within the response measured ex vivo, HLA-C-restricted CMV-specific TCR beta clonotypes were dominant. Carriers of CMV and the relevant HLA type were discriminated by public TCR beta frequency.

Trimming at V came to 0 bases and at J to 5 bases, leaving 3 bases not matched to a gene. Germline V gives CDR1 MNHNY, CDR2 SVGAGI (reference sequence). The CDR3 contains 15 residues. In regard to this clonotype: The antigen is not known.

From the reads, TCRdb called clonotypes with MiXCR, one entry per CDR3 protein. The sample holds a few hundred thousand distinct CDR3 sequences; 20% to 30% are singletons and the top ten take more than 10%. The sequence derives from a human donor in good health (CMV status not recorded). Some clones in this sample may be carry-over from other donors' samples. Sequences were derived from cultured PBMCs, sampled from culture after CMV antigen stimulation. The J gene is TRBJ1-2, the V gene TRBV6-6; 10 bases agree with TRBD1. The CDR3 nucleotides read TGTGCCAGCAGTTACTCGTCGGGACAGGGGTATGGCTACACCTTC. Amino acid sequence: CASSYSSGQGYGYTF.